This entry is about one T cell receptor beta chain. Its antigen is currently unknown. Repertoires were generated with immunoSEQ multiplex PCR, while TCRdb's copy carries only in-frame clones and drops some. The sample includes approximately 65,000 clones, 70% to 90% of them seen just once. The source of the sample is a study of PD-1 blockade in classical Hodgkin lymphoma. Whole-study context: The study gave patients nivolumab 3 mg/kg intravenously every 2 weeks.

Study conclusions and caveats: Newly diagnosed patients and complete responders had comparable diversity at baseline. By C4D1, diversity of CD4+ TCRs had risen significantly, whereas that of CD8+ TCRs had not.

The CDR3 extends over 14 amino acids. In germline, CDR1 is SGHVS, CDR2 FQNEAQ. V lost 4 bases and J lost 1, with 11 bases in between. Each and every patient relapsed after autologous stem cell transplantation, and patients got differing brentuximab vedotin exposure. This sample comprised peripheral blood mononuclear cells (PBMCs), obtained at baseline. This receptor was identified in a human donor with classical Hodgkin lymphoma. The chain couples TRBV7-8 to TRBJ2-7; D remains unclear. In nucleotides, the CDR3 is TGTGCCAGCAGCTCCAGGACGGATTCCTACGAGCAGTACTTC. Residues: CASSSRTDSYEQYF.